Shown below are 8 T cell receptor beta chains from a single sample sequenced in a study of blood T cell repertoires in COVID-19. Produced via immunoSEQ multiplex PCR; TCRdb's table is partial and in-frame only. In the table there are roughly 150,000 clones, approximately 73% of which are singletons. The sample was peripheral blood. These receptors were collected from a man in his 60s with acute or convalescent COVID-19.

The chain uses TRBV3-1 (or the pseudogene TRBV3-2) and TRBJ2-2; 15 nucleotides line up with TRBD2. The CDR3 totals 20 residues. V dropped 0 bases and J dropped 2; count of bases not matched to a gene: 7. CDR1 LGHDT and CDR2 YNNKEL come from the germline V gene (reference sequence). This CDR3 is CASSQEIRTSGRGNTGELFF. CDR3 sequence (DNA): TGTGCCAGCAGCCAAGAAATAAGGACTAGCGGGAGGGGAAACACCGGGGAGCTGTTTTTT.

The chain couples TRBV4-1 to TRBJ1-1; TRBD1 aligns across 10 bases. This CDR3 spans 17 amino acids. Germline lookup yields CDR1 MGHRA and CDR2 YSYEKL. J was trimmed by 3 bases and V by 1 base; bases with no gene match: 8. CDR3 sequence: CASSQGATGGAYTEAFF. Written as DNA, the CDR3 is TGCGCCAGCAGCCAAGGTGCGACAGGGGGCGCGTACACTGAAGCTTTCTTT.

V and J are TRBV2 and TRBJ2-7; 12 bases are shared with TRBD2. Germline CDR1 SNHLY, CDR2 FYNNEI. The CDR3 totals 14 residues. Germline trimming cut 6 bases from V and 5 bases from J; bases unmatched to any gene: 5. The CDR3 nucleotides are TGTGCCAGCAGCCCTAGCGGGAGGGTCCACGAGCAGTACTTC. The encoded protein is CASSPSGRVHEQYF.

The rearrangement uses TRBV19 and TRBJ1-5, with D maybe TRBD1 (6 bases). CDR1 LNHDA and CDR2 SQIVND come from the germline V gene (reference sequence). Trimming took 2 bases from V and 2 from J, leaving 13 bases between them. This CDR3 contains 16 residues. The DNA of the CDR3 is TGTGCCAGTAGTATAATTTGGGGGCAAGGCAATCAGCCCCAGCATTTT. Its protein is CASSIIWGQGNQPQHF.

This clone was seen only once. The CDR3 DNA is TGCGCCAGCAGCTTAGAAACTAGCGGGAGCGGCTACGAGCAGTACTTC. Encoded protein: CASSLETSGSGYEQYF. This rearrangement joins TRBV5-1 to TRBJ2-7, with 11 bases matching TRBD2. CDR1 is SGHRS and CDR2 is YFSETQ in the germline V gene. V shed 2 bases, J shed 3 bases, and the junction held 7 bases outside the gene matches. The CDR3 length is 16 residues. Together with reference TRBV5-1 and TRBJ2-7, the CDR3 gives the full variable domain: KAGVTQTPRYLIKTRGQQVTLSCSPISGHRSVSWYQQTPGQGLQFLFEYFSETQRNKGNFPGRFSGRQFSNSRSEMNVSTLELGDSALYLCASSLETSGSGYEQYFGPGTRLTVT.

This chain uses TRBV7-8 with TRBJ1-1, with unresolved D. The CDR3 contains 12 residues. The germline V and J ends were trimmed by 3 bases and 5 bases, with 7 bases remaining between them. CDR1 is SGHVS, CDR2 FQNEAQ, per germline. Here the CDR3 reads CASSFGQTEAFF. CDR3 in DNA: TGTGCCAGCAGCTTTGGGCAAACTGAAGCTTTCTTT.

This clone was observed many times. The rearrangement links TRBV6-2 or TRBV6-3 to TRBJ1-4, with 10 positions matching TRBD1. This CDR3 is 15 amino acids long. Germline V CDR1 and CDR2: MNHEY, SVGEGT. V dropped 5 bases and J dropped 6; count of bases not matched to a gene: 6. The CDR3 nucleotides are TGTGCCAGCAGTGATTCGACAGGGGGCGATGAAAAACTGTTTTTT. It is translated as CASSDSTGGDEKLFF.

The chain links TRBV6-5 to TRBJ2-3; TRBD2 might be the D (6 bases). The V gene lost 7 bases and the J gene lost 5 bases, with 19 bases spanning the gap. This CDR3 region has 15 residues. The germline V gene has CDR1 MNHEY and CDR2 SVGAGI. DNA for the CDR3: TGTGCCAGCAACTTGAGGGGAGGTTGGGAAGATACGCAGTATTTT. Its translation is CASNLRGGWEDTQYF.